This T cell receptor beta chain is drawn from a study of CD8+ T cells in alopecia areata. Study overall: In an open-label trial, patients got 5 to 10 mg tofacitinib twice daily. Study-level points and caveats: Higher clonality and more expanded CD8+ clones appeared in lesional than normal scalp. Mice showed clearer TCR sharing than patients did, a gap that was possibly HLA-related.

With regard to this clone: Antigen specificity is unknown. This probably arose from a read error, given a far larger clone one base away.

The germline CDR1 and CDR2 sequences are SEHNR and FQNEAQ (reference sequence). The CDR3 runs to 13 residues. V was pared by 0 bases and J by 0 bases, with 2 bases between. RNA, once extracted, was reverse transcribed into cDNA for use as the sequencing template. Measured with immunoSEQ multiplex PCR; TCRdb has only the in-frame clones, and not every one. Of about 150,000 clones in the sample, around half were seen once. The J gene is TRBJ1-1, the V gene TRBV7-9; unclear D gene. This sample comprised CD8+ T cells sorted from blood, obtained at week 0. The TCR comes from a human donor with alopecia areata. The CDR3 loop is CASSLALNTEAFF. For the CDR3, the DNA is TGTGCCAGCAGCTTAGCCTTGAACACTGAAGCTTTCTTT.